A single sample gave rise to the 3 T cell receptor beta chains below, sequenced in a study of persistence of HIV-infected CD4 T cells. Sequencing used immunoSEQ version 4 in survey mode. The repertoire was sequenced with immunoSEQ multiplex PCR; TCRdb's copy has only in-frame clones and lacks some. The sample holds about 17,000 clones; about 61% are singletons and the top ten take 7% to 10%. Lysates of CMV-infected fibroblasts at 10 ug/mL stimulated these cells. Sorting of responding CD4+ T cells relied on upregulated CD40 ligand together with CD69. These receptors have no identified antigens. The sequencing used CD4+ T cells sorted from PBMCs after approximately 20-hour stimulation, collected from a patient who received antiretroviral therapy. Every receptor here comes from an adult woman with HIV who was CMV-seropositive.

This chain links TRBV7-2 with TRBJ1-1, with 8 bases aligning to TRBD1. The CDR3 runs to 14 residues. J lost 3 bases, V lost 5 bases, and 5 bases had no gene match. Germline V gene lookup returns CDR1 SGHTA and CDR2 FQGNSA. The CDR3 protein is CASSMTGDDTEAFF. The CDR3 region has the DNA TGTGCCAGCAGCATGACAGGGGACGACACTGAAGCTTTCTTT.

The chain recombines TRBV5-1 with TRBJ2-2; D unresolved. The CDR3 runs 16 residues. The V and J ends lost 1 base and 0 bases respectively, with 10 bases between them. The germline V gene has CDR1 SGHRS and CDR2 YFSETQ. CDR3 loop: CASSLSGTANTGELFF. Written as DNA, the CDR3 is TGCGCCAGCAGCTTGTCCGGTACCGCGAACACCGGGGAGCTGTTTTTT.

The rearrangement joins TRBV6-2 or TRBV6-3 to TRBJ1-2; 8 nucleotides align to TRBD1. Germline V gives CDR1 MNHEY, CDR2 SVGEGT. The V and J ends lost 5 bases and 8 bases, in that order; junction bases with no gene match: 4. The CDR3 has 12 residues. Here the CDR3 DNA reads TGTGCCAGCAGTCGACAGGGGAACGGCTACACCTTC. This translates into CASSRQGNGYTF.